The 18 T cell receptor beta chains below all came from one sample that was sequenced in a study of early T cells in non-severe SARS-CoV-2 infection. TCRdb re-analysed the 5' RACE reads in MiXCR, keeping a single row per CDR3 protein. There are tens of thousands of distinct CDR3 sequences in the sample; 9.3% occur only once, and approximately 15% lies in the top ten. Sample: whole blood. The receptor set was obtained from an adult who was a healthcare worker with PCR-confirmed SARS-CoV-2 infection or an uninfected control (not recorded which).

Points on this clonotype: At one end, the junction sequence differs from germline, possibly due to a read error. The genes are TRBV14 and TRBJ1-1; TRBD1 might be the D (5 bases). CDR1 and CDR2 (germline): SGHDN, FVKESK. The CDR3 is made up of 13 amino acids. The CDR3 DNA reads TGTGCCAGCAGCCCCCTCATTCACGGGGCTTCTCTCTTT. It encodes CASSPLIHGASLF.

This clonotype was counted ten times or more. The chain recombines TRBV20-1 with TRBJ1-2; 7 positions match TRBD1. In germline, CDR1 is DFQATT, CDR2 SNEGSKA (reference sequence). The V segment lost 5 bases and the J segment 5 bases; nucleotides outside the gene matches: 17. This CDR3 has 16 amino acids. CDR3 residues: CSAAATERGLWYGYTF. For the CDR3, the DNA is TGCAGTGCTGCTGCCACGGAGAGGGGGCTCTGGTATGGCTACACCTTC.

There are many counts of this clonotype. The chain has TRBV12-3 or TRBV12-4 and TRBJ1-3; 10 bases map to TRBD1. The CDR3 runs to 16 residues. V was clipped by 2 bases and J by 6 bases; unmatched bases: 7. CDR3 DNA: TGTGCCAGCAGTTTATTTGGGACAGGGGTTGAAAACACCATATATTTT. It codes for CASSLFGTGVENTIYF.

Ten or more counts support this clonotype. The chain is built from TRBV3-1 and TRBJ1-5, with D unresolved. Germline CDR1 and CDR2: LGHDT and YNNKEL (reference sequence). The CDR3 sequence is 13 residues long. V gave up 0 bases and J gave up 3 bases, with 3 bases separating them. Here the CDR3 reads CASSQEANQPQHF. DNA for the CDR3: TGTGCCAGCAGCCAAGAGGCCAATCAGCCCCAGCATTTT.

This clonotype has at least ten counts. The chain couples TRBV11-2 to TRBJ1-2; no reliable D call. Looked up from germline, CDR1 is SGHAT and CDR2 is FQNNGV. The V and J ends lost 1 base and 6 bases respectively, with 6 bases between them. The CDR3 covers 12 residues. The CDR3 loop is CASSLVVDGYTF. Here the CDR3 DNA reads TGTGCCAGCAGCTTAGTTGTGGATGGCTACACCTTC.

In its sample, this clonotype was seen many times. This sequence joins TRBV2 and TRBJ1-2; D not resolved. From germline, CDR1 is SNHLY and CDR2 FYNNEI. Trimming cost V 4 bases and J 1 base, with 1 base left between them. The CDR3 is 11 residues long. The CDR3 DNA is TGTGCCAGCAGTGGTAACTATGGCTACACCTTC. Translating it yields CASSGNYGYTF.

At least ten counts were recorded for this clonotype. The chain carries TRBV7-2 and TRBJ2-7, with D perhaps TRBD1 or TRBD2 (7 bases each). The germline CDR1 and CDR2 sequences are SGHTA and FQGNSA. The CDR3 contains 18 residues. Trimming removed 1 base at V and 1 base at J, with 20 bases between. This CDR3 is CASSLVGRGGGFSYEQYF. CDR3 in DNA: TGTGCCAGCAGCTTAGTTGGCAGGGGGGGTGGATTTTCCTACGAGCAGTACTTC.

The sample holds many counts of this clonotype. The chain joins TRBV6-5 to TRBJ2-1; 8 nucleotides align to TRBD2. The germline gives CDR1 MNHEY, CDR2 SVGAGI. CDR3 length: 18 amino acids. Germline trimming cut 2 bases from V and 7 bases from J; bases unmatched to any gene: 16. The chain's CDR3 is CASSYVKSSGGPWNEQFF. CDR3 DNA: TGTGCCAGCAGTTACGTAAAGAGCTCGGGAGGGCCCTGGAATGAGCAGTTCTTC.

This clonotype was seen repeatedly, ten times or more. The genes are TRBV28 and TRBJ1-5; the D gene is possibly TRBD1 (5 bases). The germline CDR1 and CDR2 sequences are MDHEN and SYDVKM. V lost 10 bases, J lost 2 bases, and 12 bases lay in between. The CDR3 is made up of 13 amino acids. Written as DNA, the CDR3 is TGTGCCAACCAGGGTTCGGGCAATCAGCCCCAGCATTTT. The encoded protein is CANQGSGNQPQHF.

The table lists this clonotype with a few counts. This chain uses TRBV20-1 with TRBJ2-7; 8 bases line up with TRBD2. V lost 0 bases to trimming and J lost 2 bases; unmatched junction nucleotides: 6. Germline CDR1 and CDR2: DFQATT and SNEGSKA (reference sequence). This CDR3 comprises 15 residues. CDR3 nucleotide sequence: TGCAGTGCTAGAGATTTAACTAGCGGAGCCTACGAGCAGTACTTC. This sequence encodes CSARDLTSGAYEQYF.

This clonotype was observed many times. This rearrangement joins TRBV28 to TRBJ2-2; 9 bases match TRBD2. The CDR3 sequence is 16 residues long. CDR1 MDHEN and CDR2 SYDVKM come from the germline V gene. Unmatched junction bases numbered 3, after V lost 3 bases and J lost 1 base. For the CDR3, the DNA is TGTGCCAGCAGTTTTAGCGGGAGAGGGAACACCGGGGAGCTGTTTTTT. Translation gives CASSFSGRGNTGELFF.

This clonotype has more than one count but fewer than ten. J is TRBJ2-3 and V is TRBV29-1; 7 nucleotides match TRBD1. V lost 7 bases and J lost 0; bases outside the gene matches: 1. The CDR3 is 12 amino acids. CDR1 and CDR2 from the germline V gene are SQVTM and ANQGSEA. The CDR3 loop is CSARGSTDTQYF. DNA for the CDR3: TGCAGCGCCAGGGGGAGCACAGATACGCAGTATTTT.

Only a few counts were recorded for this clonotype. This rearrangement joins TRBV9 to TRBJ2-7; 8 bases align to TRBD1. The CDR3 extends over 17 amino acids. In germline, CDR1 is SGDLS, CDR2 YYNGEE. The ends lost 1 base at V and 1 base at J; junction bases unmatched: 10. As DNA, the CDR3 is TGTGCCAGCAGCGTATTTGGAGGGACAGGTCCTTCCTACGAGCAGTACTTC. Translation gives CASSVFGGTGPSYEQYF.

This clonotype was recorded many times. The chain uses TRBV6-6 and TRBJ2-1, with 8 bases fitting TRBD2. CDR3 length: 17 amino acids. The V gene end was trimmed by 0 bases and the J gene end by 3 bases; junction bases not matched to a gene: 7. Germline CDR1 reads MNHNY; CDR2 reads SVGAGI (reference sequence). The CDR3 loop is CASSYSGFSGIYNEQFF. In DNA, the CDR3 is TGTGCCAGCAGTTACTCGGGGTTTAGCGGGATCTACAATGAGCAGTTCTTC.

The table lists this clonotype with many counts. The chain combines TRBV6-2 or TRBV6-3 with TRBJ2-1; TRBD1 matches 10 bases. CDR3 length equals 16 residues. With 4 bases clipped from V and 8 bases from J, the junction kept 11 bases outside the gene matches. Per germline, CDR1 MNHEY and CDR2 SVGEGT. The CDR3 spells CASSSPRQGASDEQFF. CDR3 DNA sequence: TGTGCCAGCAGTTCCCCTAGACAGGGGGCGTCAGATGAGCAGTTCTTC.

In its sample, this clonotype was seen a few times. CDR3 DNA: TGTGCCAGTACGACGGGGACTTTTCAATACACCGGGGAGCTGTTTTTT. Its protein is CASTTGTFQYTGELFF. This chain joins TRBV2 and TRBJ2-2, with D possibly matching TRBD2 (6 bases). Trimming pared 9 bases from V and 3 bases from J, leaving 20 bases between. The CDR3 runs 16 residues. Per germline, CDR1 SNHLY and CDR2 FYNNEI.

This clonotype was recorded a few times. The chain carries TRBV7-9 and TRBJ2-7; D is undetermined. Germline lookup yields CDR1 SEHNR and CDR2 FQNEAQ (reference sequence). The CDR3 runs 11 residues. V gave up 2 bases and J gave up 7 bases, with 6 bases separating them. CDR3 protein: CASSLYLEQYF. DNA for the CDR3: TGTGCCAGCAGCTTATACCTTGAGCAGTACTTC.

This clonotype was observed at least ten times. This chain joins TRBV12-3 or TRBV12-4 and TRBJ1-5; D perhaps matches TRBD1 (5 bases). The CDR3 sequence is 15 residues long. Trimming left V 3 bases short and J 0 bases short, with 9 bases between. DNA for the CDR3: TGTGCCAGCAGTTTGGCCGGGGCTAGCAATCAGCCCCAGCATTTT. It codes for CASSLAGASNQPQHF.